The rows below give T cell receptor beta chains drawn from one sample of a study of PD-1 blockade in classical Hodgkin lymphoma. Clones were sequenced by immunoSEQ multiplex PCR, and TCRdb holds only the in-frame ones, with some missing. Of tens of thousands of clones in the sample, about nine tenths were seen once. Here the sequenced sample was peripheral blood mononuclear cells (PBMCs), taken at baseline. These receptors all stem from a human donor with classical Hodgkin lymphoma. Each CDR3 is given with its conserved first and last residue. D genes are given only for firm matches. Expanded clones get a size class; other rows say once, few or many, or leave the size out.

CDR3nt: TGTGCCAGCAGCGTAGGACCCGGGACGGACTCCTACGAGCAGTACTTC
CDR3aa: CASSVGPGTDSYEQYF
d_gene: .
v_gene: TRBV9
abundance: .
j_gene: TRBJ2-7
len: 16

CDR3nt: TGTGCCAGCAGTTACGACAGGGGGGCCACCGGGGAGCTGTTTTTT
CDR3aa: CASSYDRGATGELFF
d_gene: TRBD1
v_gene: TRBV7-6
abundance: .
j_gene: TRBJ2-2
len: 15

CDR3nt: TGTGCCAGCAGCGAAGGGGGACAGGGGATGGTAGATGGCTACACCTTC
CDR3aa: CASSEGGQGMVDGYTF
d_gene: TRBD1
v_gene: TRBV6-1
abundance: .
j_gene: TRBJ1-2
len: 16

CDR3nt: TGTGCCAGCAGGGCCCAGGGGGTGAGTGAAGCTTTCTTT
CDR3aa: CASRAQGVSEAFF
d_gene: TRBD1
v_gene: TRBV6-5
abundance: .
j_gene: TRBJ1-1
len: 13

CDR3nt: TGTGCCAGCAGCTTCGGGCGGAGCTACGAGCAGTACTTC
CDR3aa: CASSFGRSYEQYF
d_gene: .
v_gene: TRBV7-9
abundance: few
j_gene: TRBJ2-7
len: 13

CDR3nt: TGTGCCAGCAGTTTCGGAGGGACGAACACTGAAGCTTTCTTT
CDR3aa: CASSFGGTNTEAFF
d_gene: .
v_gene: TRBV27
abundance: once
j_gene: TRBJ1-1
len: 14

CDR3nt: TGTGCCAGCAGCCAAGATTACGGGAGTGTTAATGAGCAGTTCTTC
CDR3aa: CASSQDYGSVNEQFF
d_gene: .
v_gene: TRBV4-2
abundance: .
j_gene: TRBJ2-1
len: 15

CDR3nt: TGTGCCAGCAGTTCGGCAGGGGTCGAAAAACTGTTTTTT
CDR3aa: CASSSAGVEKLFF
d_gene: .
v_gene: TRBV28
abundance: .
j_gene: TRBJ1-4
len: 13

CDR3nt: TGTGCCAGCAGCCCCTCTCAGGGCCTCTATGGCTACACCTTC
CDR3aa: CASSPSQGLYGYTF
d_gene: .
v_gene: TRBV9
abundance: .
j_gene: TRBJ1-2
len: 14

CDR3nt: TGTGCCAGCAGCGTTGTGACAGGAGGGCAAGAGACCCAGTACTTC
CDR3aa: CASSVVTGGQETQYF
d_gene: .
v_gene: TRBV7-2
abundance: .
j_gene: TRBJ2-5
len: 15

CDR3nt: TGCGCCAGCAGCCCGGGACTAGCGGGATACGAGCAGTACTTC
CDR3aa: CASSPGLAGYEQYF
d_gene: TRBD2
v_gene: TRBV5-1
abundance: .
j_gene: TRBJ2-7
len: 14

CDR3nt: TGCGCCAGCAGCTTTTCACAGGGGAACAGGGGCGTCTATGGCTACACCTTC
CDR3aa: CASSFSQGNRGVYGYTF
d_gene: TRBD1
v_gene: TRBV5-1
abundance: .
j_gene: TRBJ1-2
len: 17

CDR3nt: TGTGCCAGTGTACTAGCGGTGGGGTTAGCCGGGGAGCTGTTTTTT
CDR3aa: CASVLAVGLAGELFF
d_gene: TRBD2
v_gene: TRBV6-1
abundance: .
j_gene: TRBJ2-2
len: 15

CDR3nt: TGCGCCAGCACCGTCTCAAACAGGGAAGAGACCCAGTACTTC
CDR3aa: CASTVSNREETQYF
d_gene: .
v_gene: TRBV10-2
abundance: few
j_gene: TRBJ2-5
len: 14

CDR3nt: TGTGCCAGCAGCTTAGCCGGTGGCCAGCCCCAGCATTTT
CDR3aa: CASSLAGGQPQHF
d_gene: .
v_gene: TRBV7-9
abundance: .
j_gene: TRBJ1-5
len: 13

CDR3nt: TGTGCCAGCAGTTTACCGTTGGGTGTTACTGGCTACACCTTC
CDR3aa: CASSLPLGVTGYTF
d_gene: .
v_gene: TRBV28
abundance: .
j_gene: TRBJ1-2
len: 14

CDR3nt: TGTGCCATCAGTGGCGATGATTCCTACGAGCAGTACTTC
CDR3aa: CAISGDDSYEQYF
d_gene: .
v_gene: TRBV10-3
abundance: .
j_gene: TRBJ2-7
len: 13

CDR3nt: TGCGCCAGCAGCCAAGGTCTGCAGGGCACGGGACCAGGCGGGGAGCTGTTTTTT
CDR3aa: CASSQGLQGTGPGGELFF
d_gene: .
v_gene: TRBV4-3
abundance: .
j_gene: TRBJ2-2
len: 18

CDR3nt: TGCACCAGCAGCCAAGATCATTCCGGTCGGACCAACACTGAAGCTTTCTTT
CDR3aa: CTSSQDHSGRTNTEAFF
d_gene: .
v_gene: TRBV1
abundance: few
j_gene: TRBJ1-1
len: 17

CDR3nt: TGTGCCAGTAGACTCGACAGGGTGGCCTACAATGAGCAGTTCTTC
CDR3aa: CASRLDRVAYNEQFF
d_gene: TRBD1
v_gene: TRBV19
abundance: .
j_gene: TRBJ2-1
len: 15

CDR3nt: TGTGCCAGCAGCTTTGGTCGGCGTTCCTACGAGCAGTACTTC
CDR3aa: CASSFGRRSYEQYF
d_gene: .
v_gene: TRBV11-2
abundance: .
j_gene: TRBJ2-7
len: 14

CDR3nt: TGCAGCGTTGGAGGGGGGAGGGATCAGCCCCAGCATTTT
CDR3aa: CSVGGGRDQPQHF
d_gene: .
v_gene: TRBV29-1
abundance: .
j_gene: TRBJ1-5
len: 13

CDR3nt: TGTGCCAGCAGCCTCCTAGCCTCGCGGGACTCCGAGCAGTACTTC
CDR3aa: CASSLLASRDSEQYF
d_gene: .
v_gene: TRBV7-6
abundance: .
j_gene: TRBJ2-7
len: 15

CDR3nt: TGTGCCAGCAGCTTATGGGACCAGGGAGGTGGGGCCAACGTCCTGACTTTC
CDR3aa: CASSLWDQGGGANVLTF
d_gene: .
v_gene: TRBV7-6
abundance: .
j_gene: TRBJ2-6
len: 17

CDR3nt: TGTGCCAGCAGCTTAGGGGCCTACGCTGAGACCCAGTACTTC
CDR3aa: CASSLGAYAETQYF
d_gene: .
v_gene: TRBV7-9
abundance: .
j_gene: TRBJ2-5
len: 14

CDR3nt: TGTGCCAGTAGTAAAGGACAGGGCAACTATGGCTACACCTTC
CDR3aa: CASSKGQGNYGYTF
d_gene: TRBD1
v_gene: TRBV19
abundance: .
j_gene: TRBJ1-2
len: 14

CDR3nt: TGCGCCAGCAGCGGGGGACAGGGATGGATAAAGGACACTGAAGCTTTCTTT
CDR3aa: CASSGGQGWIKDTEAFF
d_gene: TRBD1
v_gene: TRBV5-1
abundance: .
j_gene: TRBJ1-1
len: 17

CDR3nt: TGTGCCAGCAGCCAACAACTTAAGGGCACCACAGATACGCAGTATTTT
CDR3aa: CASSQQLKGTTDTQYF
d_gene: .
v_gene: TRBV4-2
abundance: .
j_gene: TRBJ2-3
len: 16

CDR3nt: TGCGCCAGCAGCTACGGACAGGGAGGGCATGGCTACACCTTC
CDR3aa: CASSYGQGGHGYTF
d_gene: TRBD1
v_gene: TRBV5-1
abundance: .
j_gene: TRBJ1-2
len: 14

CDR3nt: TGCGCCAGCAGCCAATCCCCGGGGGCCTTCTACGAGCAGTACTTC
CDR3aa: CASSQSPGAFYEQYF
d_gene: .
v_gene: TRBV4-1
abundance: .
j_gene: TRBJ2-7
len: 15

CDR3nt: TGTGCCAGCAGTTATTCGGTCGGGAATGAAAAACTGTTTTTT
CDR3aa: CASSYSVGNEKLFF
d_gene: .
v_gene: TRBV6-5
abundance: .
j_gene: TRBJ1-4
len: 14

CDR3nt: TGTGCCAGCAGCTTGGCGCCTAGCGATGAGCAGTTCTTC
CDR3aa: CASSLAPSDEQFF
d_gene: .
v_gene: TRBV5-4
abundance: .
j_gene: TRBJ2-1
len: 13

CDR3nt: TGTGCCAGCAGCCCCTTTGAAACCTACGAGCAGTACTTC
CDR3aa: CASSPFETYEQYF
d_gene: .
v_gene: TRBV7-2
abundance: .
j_gene: TRBJ2-7
len: 13

CDR3nt: TGTGCCAGCAGCTTGAGAGGAACCTCCAGCTCCTACGAGCAGTACTTC
CDR3aa: CASSLRGTSSSYEQYF
d_gene: .
v_gene: TRBV5-6
abundance: .
j_gene: TRBJ2-7
len: 16

CDR3nt: TGTGCCAGTAGTATAGTGAGCGGAACCTCCTACAATGAGCAGTTCTTC
CDR3aa: CASSIVSGTSYNEQFF
d_gene: .
v_gene: TRBV19
abundance: once
j_gene: TRBJ2-1
len: 16

CDR3nt: TGTGCCACCAGCAGTCCGGAGAGGGGAAACATTCAGTACTTC
CDR3aa: CATSSPERGNIQYF
d_gene: .
v_gene: TRBV15
abundance: .
j_gene: TRBJ2-4
len: 14

CDR3nt: TGTGCCTGGATCGGACCGACTTCTACTAATGCCTACACCTTC
CDR3aa: CAWIGPTSTNAYTF
d_gene: .
v_gene: TRBV30
abundance: .
j_gene: TRBJ1-2
len: 14

CDR3nt: TGCGCCAGCAGCCAAGATGGCTCCAGGGGAACTAATGAAAAACTGTTTTTT
CDR3aa: CASSQDGSRGTNEKLFF
d_gene: .
v_gene: TRBV4-1
abundance: .
j_gene: TRBJ1-4
len: 17

CDR3nt: TGTGCCAGCTTAGGGGGACTAGCGGTCGAGCAGTACTTC
CDR3aa: CASLGGLAVEQYF
d_gene: TRBD2
v_gene: TRBV6-1
abundance: .
j_gene: TRBJ2-7
len: 13

CDR3nt: TGTGCCAGCAGTTTATGGGAGCACGAGCAGTACTTC
CDR3aa: CASSLWEHEQYF
d_gene: .
v_gene: TRBV28
abundance: .
j_gene: TRBJ2-7
len: 12

CDR3nt: TGTGCCAGCAGCAGGGACGGGAACACCGGGGAGCTGTTTTTT
CDR3aa: CASSRDGNTGELFF
d_gene: .
v_gene: TRBV11-2
abundance: few
j_gene: TRBJ2-2
len: 14

CDR3nt: TGTGCCAGCTCACCACTAAACGACAGGGAATCCAAAAACATTCAGTACTTC
CDR3aa: CASSPLNDRESKNIQYF
d_gene: TRBD1
v_gene: TRBV18
abundance: .
j_gene: TRBJ2-4
len: 17

CDR3nt: TGTGCCAGCAGTGTGCCTAGCGGGAGCGATCGCTCCTACGAGCAGTACTTC
CDR3aa: CASSVPSGSDRSYEQYF
d_gene: TRBD2
v_gene: TRBV6-1
abundance: .
j_gene: TRBJ2-7
len: 17

CDR3nt: TGTGCCAGCAGCCACGAGGCAGGGGGGACTGAAGCTTTCTTT
CDR3aa: CASSHEAGGTEAFF
d_gene: TRBD1
v_gene: TRBV4-2
abundance: .
j_gene: TRBJ1-1
len: 14

CDR3nt: TGTGCCAGCAGCCCTAGAGGGACCGAGATAGGAAACACCATATATTTT
CDR3aa: CASSPRGTEIGNTIYF
d_gene: .
v_gene: TRBV13
abundance: .
j_gene: TRBJ1-3
len: 16

CDR3nt: TGTGCCAGCAGCTTAGCGGGGGTGACAGATACGCAGTATTTT
CDR3aa: CASSLAGVTDTQYF
d_gene: .
v_gene: TRBV7-2
abundance: .
j_gene: TRBJ2-3
len: 14

CDR3nt: TGTGCCAGTAGTATAATAGGTAGTGGCACCAGGGTAAATGAGCAGTTCTTC
CDR3aa: CASSIIGSGTRVNEQFF
d_gene: .
v_gene: TRBV19
abundance: .
j_gene: TRBJ2-1
len: 17

CDR3nt: TGTGCCAGCAGTTACGGCGGGAGGAACACCGGGGAGCTGTTTTTT
CDR3aa: CASSYGGRNTGELFF
d_gene: TRBD2
v_gene: TRBV6-5
abundance: .
j_gene: TRBJ2-2
len: 15

CDR3nt: TGTGCCAGCAGTTACTATCGGGGGGCGCTGGGAACTGAAGCTTTCTTT
CDR3aa: CASSYYRGALGTEAFF
d_gene: .
v_gene: TRBV6-6
abundance: .
j_gene: TRBJ1-1
len: 16

CDR3nt: TGCGCCAGCAGCTTGTCCAGGGGACTGCCTGGGGACTACGAGCAGTACTTC
CDR3aa: CASSLSRGLPGDYEQYF
d_gene: .
v_gene: TRBV5-1
abundance: .
j_gene: TRBJ2-7
len: 17

CDR3nt: TGTGCCAGCACCTTATACAGGGAGAACACTGAAGCTTTCTTT
CDR3aa: CASTLYRENTEAFF
d_gene: .
v_gene: TRBV5-5
abundance: .
j_gene: TRBJ1-1
len: 14

CDR3nt: TGTGCCAGCGGGTCACAGGGGACTGGAAACACCATATATTTT
CDR3aa: CASGSQGTGNTIYF
d_gene: TRBD1
v_gene: TRBV6-5
abundance: .
j_gene: TRBJ1-3
len: 14

CDR3nt: TGTGCCAGCAGCGTAGCCCCCCGTGACTCTGGAAACACCATATATTTT
CDR3aa: CASSVAPRDSGNTIYF
d_gene: .
v_gene: TRBV9
abundance: .
j_gene: TRBJ1-3
len: 16

CDR3nt: TGTGCCAGCAGCTTGGGGGGCCCCGGGACAGGTAGTGAAAAACTGTTTTTT
CDR3aa: CASSLGGPGTGSEKLFF
d_gene: TRBD1
v_gene: TRBV7-2
abundance: .
j_gene: TRBJ1-4
len: 17

CDR3nt: TGTGCCAGCAGTTTTACAGGGGTGGGCGGCTACACCTTC
CDR3aa: CASSFTGVGGYTF
d_gene: TRBD1
v_gene: TRBV6-5
abundance: once
j_gene: TRBJ1-2
len: 13

CDR3nt: TGTGCCTCCCGGACTAGCGGGACAGCAACAGATACGCAGTATTTT
CDR3aa: CASRTSGTATDTQYF
d_gene: TRBD2
v_gene: TRBV30
abundance: .
j_gene: TRBJ2-3
len: 15

CDR3nt: TGTGCCAGCAGCTTGGACCTAAAGGGGCCCCAGCATTTT
CDR3aa: CASSLDLKGPQHF
d_gene: .
v_gene: TRBV5-8
abundance: .
j_gene: TRBJ1-5
len: 13

CDR3nt: TGTGCCAGCAGTCCCGACAGCGCGGGACTCCCTTTCTTT
CDR3aa: CASSPDSAGLPFF
d_gene: .
v_gene: TRBV6-6
abundance: .
j_gene: TRBJ1-1
len: 13

CDR3nt: TGTGCCAGCAGTTTATTTCCGGGACAGGTCAATCAGCCCCAGCATTTT
CDR3aa: CASSLFPGQVNQPQHF
d_gene: TRBD1
v_gene: TRBV27
abundance: few
j_gene: TRBJ1-5
len: 16

CDR3nt: TGTGCCAGTAGCCCGACAGGGCCCACCTTCAAGCAGTTCTTC
CDR3aa: CASSPTGPTFKQFF
d_gene: TRBD1
v_gene: TRBV19
abundance: .
j_gene: TRBJ2-1
len: 14